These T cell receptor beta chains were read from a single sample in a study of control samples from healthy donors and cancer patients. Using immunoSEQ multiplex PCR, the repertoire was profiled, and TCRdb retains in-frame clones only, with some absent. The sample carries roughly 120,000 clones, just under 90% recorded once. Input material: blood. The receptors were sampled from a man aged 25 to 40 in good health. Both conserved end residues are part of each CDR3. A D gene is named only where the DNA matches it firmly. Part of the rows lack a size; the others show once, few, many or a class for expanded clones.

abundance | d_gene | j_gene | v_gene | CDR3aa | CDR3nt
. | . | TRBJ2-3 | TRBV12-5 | CASGTGLAQYF | TGTGCTAGTGGTACCGGTCTTGCGCAGTATTTT
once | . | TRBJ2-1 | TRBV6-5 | CASSSSAAYEQFF | TGTGCCAGCAGCAGCTCAGCCGCCTATGAGCAGTTCTTC
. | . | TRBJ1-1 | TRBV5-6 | CASSLGALNTEAFF | TGTGCCAGCAGCTTGGGAGCACTGAACACTGAAGCTTTCTTT
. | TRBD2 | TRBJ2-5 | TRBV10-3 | CAISARKGIASGGQETQYF | TGTGCCATCAGTGCGAGGAAGGGTATTGCTAGCGGGGGGCAAGAGACCCAGTACTTC
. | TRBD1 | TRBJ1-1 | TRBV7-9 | CASSRDRVGEAFF | TGTGCCAGCAGCCGGGACAGAGTAGGTGAAGCTTTCTTT
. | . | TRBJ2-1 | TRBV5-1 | CASSLGLTVYNEQFF | TGCGCCAGCAGTTTAGGGTTGACGGTCTACAATGAGCAGTTCTTC
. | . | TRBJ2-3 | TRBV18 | CASSPQDTADTQYF | TGTGCCAGCTCACCACAGGACACCGCAGATACGCAGTATTTT
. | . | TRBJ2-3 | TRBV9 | CASSVGQYTDTQYF | TGTGCCAGCAGCGTAGGGCAGTACACAGATACGCAGTATTTT
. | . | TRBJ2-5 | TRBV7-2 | CASSRSRTEETQYF | TGTGCCAGCAGCCGGTCCCGGACAGAAGAGACCCAGTACTTC
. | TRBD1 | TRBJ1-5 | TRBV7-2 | CASSSGTGAGQPQHF | TGTGCCAGCAGCTCAGGGACAGGGGCTGGTCAGCCCCAGCATTTT
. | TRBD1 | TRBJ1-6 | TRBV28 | CATGTESSYNSPLHF | TGTGCCACCGGGACAGAAAGCTCCTATAATTCACCCCTCCACTTT
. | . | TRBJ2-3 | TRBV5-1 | CASRQGPADTQYF | TGCGCCAGCAGACAAGGGCCAGCAGATACGCAGTATTTT
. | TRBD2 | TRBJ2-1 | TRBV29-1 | CSAARAGGEQFF | TGCAGCGCCGCCCGGGCGGGGGGAGAGCAGTTCTTC
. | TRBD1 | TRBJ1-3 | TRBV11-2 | CASSIWTGNSGNTIYF | TGTGCCAGCAGCATCTGGACAGGCAACTCTGGAAACACCATATATTTT
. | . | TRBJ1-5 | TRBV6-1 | CASSDVQNQPQHF | TGTGCCAGCAGTGATGTACAGAATCAGCCCCAGCATTTT
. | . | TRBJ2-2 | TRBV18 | CASSPLGGANTGELFF | TGTGCCAGCTCACCACTCGGGGGCGCGAACACCGGGGAGCTGTTTTTT
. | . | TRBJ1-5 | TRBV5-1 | CASSLDGNQPQHF | TGCGCCAGCAGCTTGGACGGCAATCAGCCCCAGCATTTT
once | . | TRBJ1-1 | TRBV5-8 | CASSLSLGEAFF | TGTGCCAGCAGCTTGAGTCTGGGGGAAGCTTTCTTT
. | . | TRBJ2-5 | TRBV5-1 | CASSLEVGGQETQYF | TGCGCCAGCAGCTTGGAGGTGGGGGGCCAAGAGACCCAGTACTTC
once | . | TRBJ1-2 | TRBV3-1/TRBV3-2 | CASSPSDRSYGYTF | TGTGCCAGCAGCCCATCCGACAGGAGCTATGGCTACACCTTC
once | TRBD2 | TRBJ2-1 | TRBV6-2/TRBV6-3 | CASSTFRDYSNEQFF | TGTGCCAGCAGTACATTCCGGGACTATTCCAATGAGCAGTTCTTC
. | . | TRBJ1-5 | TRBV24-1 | CATSDYGVQPQHF | TGTGCCACCAGTGATTACGGTGTTCAGCCCCAGCATTTT
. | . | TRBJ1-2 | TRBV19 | CASSVTGTRINYGYTF | TGTGCCAGTAGTGTCACCGGGACAAGGATTAACTATGGCTACACCTTC
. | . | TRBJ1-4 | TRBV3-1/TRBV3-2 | CASSRGRSANEKLFF | TGTGCCAGCAGCCGGGGCCGCAGCGCTAATGAAAAACTGTTTTTT
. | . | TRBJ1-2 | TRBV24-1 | CATSPRRAEGANYGYTF | TGTGCCACCAGTCCCCGGCGCGCAGAAGGGGCTAACTATGGCTACACCTTC
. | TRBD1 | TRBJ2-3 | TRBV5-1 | CASRDRGGIDTQYF | TGCGCCAGCAGGGACAGGGGAGGTATAGATACGCAGTATTTT
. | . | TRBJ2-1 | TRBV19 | CASSNGGLPNEQFF | TGTGCCAGTAGTAACGGGGGGCTCCCCAATGAGCAGTTCTTC
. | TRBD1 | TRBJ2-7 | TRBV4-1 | CASSHDPGQGYEQYF | TGCGCCAGCAGCCACGACCCGGGACAGGGGTACGAGCAGTACTTC
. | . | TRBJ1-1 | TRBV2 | CASSEAGGQMNTEAFF | TGTGCCAGCAGTGAAGCAGGGGGGCAAATGAACACTGAAGCTTTCTTT
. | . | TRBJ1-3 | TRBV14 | CASSHTRTASSGNTIYF | TGTGCCAGCAGCCATACCAGGACGGCGAGCTCTGGAAACACCATATATTTT
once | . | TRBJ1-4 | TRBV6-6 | CASSSGRLNEKLFF | TGTGCCAGCAGTTCCGGACGGCTAAATGAAAAACTGTTTTTT